This TCR beta chain was retrieved from a study of shared clonotypes between healthy human individuals. Study-wide findings and caveats: The study's rarefaction showed incomplete sorted-subset sequencing despite large depth.

Naive CD8 cells lacked CD45RO and underwent positive selection for CCR7, leaving out terminally differentiated effector memory CD45RA+ cells. Original methodology: Junction-only sequences without quality scores came from ImmunoSEQ, so filtering differed. Sequencing was performed with immunoSEQ multiplex PCR; in TCRdb, only in-frame clones are kept and a portion is missing. V, J and clone size reflect that table, while D and trimming were determined from the DNA. The sample has some 1,900,000 clones; about 95% are singletons. With respect to this clone: Its antigen is not known.

Germline assignment: CDR1 SGDLS and CDR2 YYNGEE. The CDR3 sequence is 14 residues long. Trimming took 4 bases from V and 0 from J, leaving 8 bases between them. The sequence came from a man younger than 35 in good health. Sequenced input: naive CD8+ T cells sorted from blood. V and J are TRBV9 and TRBJ1-5; D possibly corresponds to TRBD1 (6 bases). The CDR3 is CASSPGASNQPQHF. CDR3 DNA sequence: TGTGCCAGCAGCCCAGGGGCTAGCAATCAGCCCCAGCATTTT.